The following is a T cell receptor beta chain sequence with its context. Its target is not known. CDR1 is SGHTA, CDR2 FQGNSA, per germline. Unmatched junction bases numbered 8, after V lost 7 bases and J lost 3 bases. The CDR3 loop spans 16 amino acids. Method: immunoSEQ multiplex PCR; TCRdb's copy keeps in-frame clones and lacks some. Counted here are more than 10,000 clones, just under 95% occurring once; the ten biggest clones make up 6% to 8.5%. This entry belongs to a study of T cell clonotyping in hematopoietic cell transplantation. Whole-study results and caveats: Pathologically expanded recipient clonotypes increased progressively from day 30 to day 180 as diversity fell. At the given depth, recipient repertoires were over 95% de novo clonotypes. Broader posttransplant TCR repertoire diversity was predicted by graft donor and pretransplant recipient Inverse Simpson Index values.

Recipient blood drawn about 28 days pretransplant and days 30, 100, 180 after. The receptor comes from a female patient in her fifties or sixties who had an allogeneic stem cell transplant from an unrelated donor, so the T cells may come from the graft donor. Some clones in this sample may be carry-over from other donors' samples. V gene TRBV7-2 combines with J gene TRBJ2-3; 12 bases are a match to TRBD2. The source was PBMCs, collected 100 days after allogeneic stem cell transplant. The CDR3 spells CASTEELAGGTDTQYF. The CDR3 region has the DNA TGTGCCAGCACCGAAGAACTAGCGGGAGGTACAGATACGCAGTATTTT.